A selection of T cell receptor beta chains follows, all from one sample in a study of blood T cell repertoires in COVID-19. This table comes from immunoSEQ multiplex PCR, and its TCRdb copy is limited to in-frame clones, with some not included. The data hold 80,000 to 95,000 clones, with roughly 88% observed a single time. What was sequenced was peripheral blood. The receptors here all came from a man in his sixties or seventies with acute or convalescent COVID-19. The CDR3 runs from the conserved cysteine through the conserved F or W. The D gene is left open where the match is weak. Clone size, where shown, is once, few, many, or a class for clones that have expanded.

-,14,TRBV7-2,once,TRBJ2-3,CASSSQGFADTQYF,TGTGCCAGCAGTTCCCAGGGGTTCGCAGATACGCAGTATTTT
TRBD2,15,TRBV29-1,-,TRBJ2-1,CSVASTSGNYNEQFF,TGCAGCGTTGCATCGACTAGCGGGAATTACAATGAGCAGTTCTTC
-,14,TRBV7-2,-,TRBJ2-1,CASSPGDLHNEQFF,TGTGCCAGCAGCCCCGGGGACTTACACAATGAGCAGTTCTTC
-,13,TRBV15,-,TRBJ2-4,CATRGLTKNIQYF,TGTGCCACCCGCGGTTTGACCAAAAACATTCAGTACTTC
-,12,TRBV7-9,once,TRBJ1-1,CASSSSGLGTFF,TGTGCCAGCAGCTCCAGCGGGCTGGGGACTTTCTTT
-,15,TRBV21-1,-,TRBJ2-1,CASSKMSGAYNEQFF,TGTGCCAGCAGCAAAATGAGCGGGGCCTACAATGAGCAGTTCTTC
-,13,TRBV7-9,-,TRBJ1-1,CASSPPAGTEAFF,TGTGCCAGCAGCCCCCCGGCGGGAACTGAAGCTTTCTTT
-,14,TRBV3-1/TRBV3-2,-,TRBJ1-1,CASSQDSWNTEAFF,TGTGCCAGCAGCCAAGATTCATGGAACACTGAAGCTTTCTTT
TRBD2,19,TRBV6-6,-,TRBJ2-3,CASSRTSDGIGTGTDTQYF,TGTGCCAGCAGTCGGACTAGCGATGGCATCGGTACGGGCACAGATACGCAGTATTTT
TRBD2,15,TRBV18,-,TRBJ2-7,CASSPPSRDYYEQYF,TGTGCCAGCTCACCCCCCAGCCGGGACTACTACGAGCAGTACTTC
TRBD2,16,TRBV18,-,TRBJ2-1,CASSPPPSGGWNEQFF,TGTGCCAGCTCACCCCCTCCTAGCGGGGGGTGGAATGAGCAGTTCTTC
-,13,TRBV19,-,TRBJ1-1,CASSIRVNTEAFF,TGTGCCAGTAGTATCCGGGTGAACACTGAAGCTTTCTTT
-,14,TRBV6-6,once,TRBJ2-7,CASSYSSQGNEQYF,TGTGCCAGCAGTTACTCGAGCCAGGGCAACGAGCAGTACTTC
-,15,TRBV4-3,-,TRBJ1-6,CASSLGTPSSSPLHF,TGCGCCAGCAGCCTAGGGACACCATCCAGTTCACCCCTCCACTTT
-,13,TRBV2,-,TRBJ2-1,CASTLSVRNEQFF,TGTGCCAGCACCCTATCAGTGAGGAATGAGCAGTTCTTC
-,12,TRBV28,once,TRBJ1-2,CATHGQSYGYTF,TGTGCCACCCATGGACAGAGCTATGGCTACACCTTC
TRBD1,15,TRBV28,-,TRBJ2-7,CASSLSADRDHEQYF,TGTGCCAGCAGTTTAAGTGCGGACAGGGACCACGAGCAGTACTTC
-,15,TRBV3-1/TRBV3-2,-,TRBJ2-1,CASSQGALSYNEQFF,TGTGCCAGCAGCCAAGGAGCCCTCTCCTACAATGAGCAGTTCTTC
TRBD1,17,TRBV7-9,once,TRBJ2-6,CASSLSQGAVGANVLTF,TGTGCCAGCAGCTTATCTCAGGGGGCGGTAGGGGCCAACGTCCTGACTTTC
TRBD1,17,TRBV18,-,TRBJ2-6,CASSPAGTGRGANVLTF,TGTGCCAGCTCACCCGCGGGGACAGGGCGTGGGGCCAACGTCCTGACTTTC
TRBD1,14,TRBV2,-,TRBJ1-1,CASSADRVNTEAFF,TGTGCCAGCAGTGCAGACAGGGTGAACACTGAAGCTTTCTTT
-,15,TRBV28,-,TRBJ1-1,CASSRGLWNTTEAFF,TGTGCCAGCAGTCGGGGACTGTGGAACACTACTGAAGCTTTCTTT
-,13,TRBV25-1,-,TRBJ1-2,CASSEGRVDGYTF,TGTGCCAGCAGTGAAGGGAGGGTCGATGGCTACACCTTC
-,12,TRBV7-9,-,TRBJ2-1,CASSLDSREQFF,TGTGCCAGCAGCTTAGACTCCCGCGAGCAGTTCTTC
TRBD1,15,TRBV6-5,-,TRBJ1-2,CASSYLLGQGSGYTF,TGTGCCAGCAGTTACTTACTAGGACAGGGGAGTGGCTACACCTTC
-,13,TRBV7-3,-,TRBJ2-1,CASGESSYNEQFF,TGTGCCAGCGGTGAGAGCTCCTACAATGAGCAGTTCTTC
TRBD1,13,TRBV29-1,-,TRBJ2-2,CSVDRGNTGELFF,TGCAGCGTCGACAGGGGGAACACCGGGGAGCTGTTTTTT
-,17,TRBV11-2,-,TRBJ2-7,CASSLVSGVSRSYEQYF,TGTGCCAGCAGCTTAGTTTCAGGGGTGTCCCGTTCCTACGAGCAGTACTTC
-,15,TRBV11-1,-,TRBJ1-1,CASSLHTKGRAEAFF,TGTGCCAGCAGCTTACACACCAAGGGGAGGGCTGAAGCTTTCTTT
-,18,TRBV18,few,TRBJ1-4,CASSPRKTGLSLNEKLFF,TGTGCCAGCTCACCTCGGAAGACAGGACTTTCTCTCAATGAAAAACTGTTTTTT
-,12,TRBV28,-,TRBJ1-2,CASSSAGWGYTF,TGTGCCAGCAGTTCTGCAGGGTGGGGCTACACCTTC